The 14 T cell receptor beta chains given below trace back to one sample, sequenced in a study of T cell changes during pregnancy in multiple sclerosis. Here immunoSEQ multiplex PCR was the method, and the copy in TCRdb shows in-frame clones only, minus some. Here the sample spans around 100,000 clones, about 90% being singletons. This sample comprised peripheral blood, obtained after pregnancy. The receptors were gathered from a female donor with multiple sclerosis, enrolled in a pregnancy study.

This chain joins TRBV6-5 and TRBJ1-4, with D unresolved. Trimming took 0 bases from V and 7 from J, leaving 12 bases between them. The CDR3 length is 15 residues. CDR1 is MNHEY, CDR2 SVGAGI, per germline. The CDR3: CASSYSLPRIEKLFF. CDR3 sequence (DNA): TGTGCCAGCAGTTACTCACTCCCGAGGATTGAAAAACTGTTTTTT.

The chain carries TRBV5-1 and TRBJ2-3; 8 positions match TRBD1. Germline CDR1 reads SGHRS; CDR2 reads YFSETQ. V was clipped by 4 bases and J by 2 bases; unmatched bases: 6. The CDR3 covers 15 residues. CDR3 loop: CASSARQGNTDTQYF. In nucleotides, the CDR3 is TGCGCCAGCAGCGCAAGACAGGGGAACACAGATACGCAGTATTTT.

The CDR3 DNA reads TGTGCCAGCAGCTTTGGACAGCTCACCTATAATTCACCCCTCCACTTT. Translated, it gives CASSFGQLTYNSPLHF. The chain links TRBV5-4 to TRBJ1-6; weak D call: TRBD1 (6 bases). Trimming removed 2 bases from V and 2 bases from J, with 11 bases in between. The CDR3 extends over 16 amino acids. Per germline, CDR1 SGHNT and CDR2 YYREEE (reference sequence).

The chain employs TRBV27 and TRBJ2-5; 12 bases match TRBD1. The CDR3 covers 14 residues. Germline-derived CDR1 and CDR2 are MNHEY and SMNVEV (reference sequence). With V trimmed by 8 bases and J by 4 bases, 5 bases remained unmatched. The CDR3 DNA sequence: TGTGCCAGCGGGGGACAGGGGGCGGGAGAGACCCAGTACTTC. This encodes CASGGQGAGETQYF.

This clone was counted a single time. The rearrangement joins TRBV2 to TRBJ2-7; 7 bases agree with TRBD1. Trimming at V came to 8 bases and at J to 2 bases, leaving 3 bases not matched to a gene. Germline-derived CDR1 and CDR2 are SNHLY and FYNNEI. The length of the CDR3 is 12 residues. CDR3 nucleotide sequence: TGTGCCAGCGAGGGACAGCCCTACGAGCAGTACTTC. It translates to CASEGQPYEQYF.

The V and J genes are TRBV6-5 and TRBJ2-7; TRBD2 matches at 9 bases. This CDR3 has 15 residues. The J segment lost 1 base and the V segment lost 8 bases, leaving 9 bases of the junction unmatched. The germline gives CDR1 MNHEY, CDR2 SVGAGI. The CDR3 bases are TGTGCCAGCGCGCGGGGGGGGATCTCTTCCTACGAGCAGTACTTC. Protein product: CASARGGISSYEQYF.

A single count supports this clone. This chain links TRBV2 with TRBJ2-1; 10 bases are shared with TRBD2. Germline loops: CDR1 SNHLY, CDR2 FYNNEI. V lost 0 bases and J lost 12; bases outside the gene matches: 14. This CDR3 comprises 17 residues. CDR3 bases: TGTGCCAGCAGTGAAGCATCGCTAGCGGGGGCTAATGGCGGGCAGTTCTTC. Its protein product is CASSEASLAGANGGQFF.

CDR3 sequence: CASSLWGDSNQPQHF. Written as DNA, the CDR3 is TGTGCCAGCAGCTTATGGGGCGATAGCAATCAGCCCCAGCATTTT. This rearrangement joins TRBV7-2 to TRBJ1-5; tentatively, D is TRBD1 (5 bases). V was trimmed by 2 bases and J by 0 bases, leaving 8 bases between them. This CDR3 has 15 amino acids. The V gene's germline CDR1 is SGHTA and CDR2 FQGNSA.

J is TRBJ1-2 and V is TRBV6-5, with D perhaps matching TRBD1 (5 bases). This CDR3 comprises 13 residues. Germline V gene data show CDR1 as MNHEY and CDR2 as SVGAGI. The V end was cut by 6 bases, the J end by 7 bases, with 15 bases between. The CDR3 nucleotides are TGTGCCAGCAGGATTTTTCAGGGAACTGGCTACACCTTC. Translating gives CASRIFQGTGYTF.

The V gene is TRBV7-2, the J gene TRBJ2-2, with 14 bases fitting TRBD2. There are 18 residues in the CDR3. The ends lost 3 bases at V and 4 bases at J; junction bases unmatched: 7. Germline V gives CDR1 SGHTA, CDR2 FQGNSA. The CDR3 region is CASSLRLAGGPSTGELFF. The CDR3 DNA follows: TGTGCCAGCAGCTTGCGACTAGCGGGAGGGCCGAGCACCGGGGAGCTGTTTTTT.

The rearrangement joins TRBV7-2 to TRBJ2-4, with a weak D call TRBD2 (7 bases). From germline, CDR1 is SGHTA and CDR2 FQGNSA. The CDR3 contains 18 residues. With 5 bases removed from V and 0 bases from J, the gap between germline ends came to 20 bases. This CDR3 reads CASSPPLGGGRAKNIQYF. CDR3 sequence (DNA): TGTGCCAGCAGCCCCCCTCTGGGGGGGGGCCGAGCCAAAAACATTCAGTACTTC.

The rearrangement joins TRBV9 to TRBJ2-1, with D hard to call. The germline gives CDR1 SGDLS, CDR2 YYNGEE. V lost 3 bases to trimming and J lost 4 bases, with 17 bases between them. This CDR3 has 16 amino acids. The CDR3 loop is CASSAYYAAGYNEQFF. In nucleotides, the CDR3 is TGTGCCAGCAGCGCCTACTACGCGGCCGGTTACAATGAGCAGTTCTTC. The full variable domain, with the rest looked up from reference TRBV9 and TRBJ2-1, is DSGVTQTPKHLITATGQRVTLRCSPRSGDLSVYWYQQSLDQGLQFLIQYYNGEERAKGNILERFSAQQFPDLHSELNLSSLELGDSALYFCASSAYYAAGYNEQFFGPGTRLTVL.

The chain is built from TRBV14 and TRBJ2-1; D is possibly TRBD2 (6 bases). Germline-derived CDR1 and CDR2 are SGHDN and FVKESK. This CDR3 is built from 14 residues. Trimming left V 0 bases short and J 13 bases short, with 16 bases between. The CDR3 DNA is TGTGCCAGCAGCCAAGAAGCGGGCGGGCCCGAACAGTTCTTC. Translated: CASSQEAGGPEQFF.

This clone appeared a single time. The V gene is TRBV28, the J gene TRBJ2-1, with 11 bases identical to TRBD2. The CDR3 length is 17 residues. The trim removed 3 bases at V and 9 bases at J, leaving 13 bases unmatched. CDR1 is MDHEN and CDR2 is SYDVKM in the germline V gene. The CDR3 reads CASSFLGLAGGGGEQFF. For the CDR3, the DNA is TGTGCCAGCAGTTTCCTGGGGCTAGCGGGAGGAGGGGGTGAGCAGTTCTTC.